This T cell receptor beta chain stems from a study of sequential checkpoint blockade in melanoma. Study summary: Maintenance nivolumab came after either treatment sequence.

Treatment: randomized to nivolumab then ipilimumab (arm A) or the reverse (arm B). Assay used: immunoSEQ multiplex PCR; TCRdb lists only in-frame clones, some missing. In the table there are about 7,200 clones, roughly 22% of which are singletons. This CDR3 has 14 amino acids. Deletions cut 6 bases from V and 3 bases from J, with 13 bases between. Germline loops: CDR1 SGHNT, CDR2 YENEEA. The TCR sequence derives from a human donor with melanoma. Sequencing was performed on tumor tissue (inferred from file names), taken from a patient given nivolumab and ipilimumab in sequence. The chain combines TRBV11-3 with TRBJ2-3, with a weak D call TRBD2 (5 bases). The CDR3 DNA is TGTGCCAGCAGGAGGGTCGCAGCGACAGATACGCAGTATTTT. Protein product: CASRRVAATDTQYF.